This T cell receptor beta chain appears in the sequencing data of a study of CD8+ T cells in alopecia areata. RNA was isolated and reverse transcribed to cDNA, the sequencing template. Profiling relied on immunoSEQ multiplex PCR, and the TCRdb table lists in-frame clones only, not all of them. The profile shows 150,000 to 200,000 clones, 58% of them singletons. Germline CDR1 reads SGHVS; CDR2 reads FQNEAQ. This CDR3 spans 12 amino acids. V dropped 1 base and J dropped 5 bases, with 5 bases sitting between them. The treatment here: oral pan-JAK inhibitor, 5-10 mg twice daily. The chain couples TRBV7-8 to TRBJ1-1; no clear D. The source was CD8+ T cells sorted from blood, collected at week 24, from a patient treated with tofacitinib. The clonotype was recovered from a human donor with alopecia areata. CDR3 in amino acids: CASSLVLTEAFF. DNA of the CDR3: TGTGCCAGCAGCTTAGTGTTAACTGAAGCTTTCTTT.